These T cell receptor beta chains were read from a single sample in a study of shared clonotypes between healthy human individuals. Here immunoSEQ multiplex PCR was the method, and the copy in TCRdb shows in-frame clones only, minus some. The sample contains hundreds of thousands of clones, more than 70% of which appear only once. Input material: memory CD4+ T cells sorted from blood. These receptors were collected from a woman aged 25 to 39 in good health. CDR3s include the opening cysteine and the closing phenylalanine or tryptophan. Each record gives: V gene, D gene, J gene, clone size, CDR3 protein, CDR3 DNA. The D gene is left open where the match is weak. Clone size, where shown, is once, few, many, or a class for clones that have expanded.

>TRBV28|-|TRBJ1-2|-
CASSPTTVLYGYTF
TGTGCCAGCAGCCCAACGACAGTCCTCTATGGCTACACCTTC
>TRBV28|TRBD1|TRBJ1-2|-
CASSNRGYGFGYTF
TGTGCCAGCAGTAACAGGGGGTACGGTTTTGGCTACACCTTC
>TRBV28|-|TRBJ1-3|-
CATRLQGNSGNTIYF
TGTGCCACTCGACTTCAGGGGAACTCTGGAAACACCATATATTTT
>TRBV29-1|-|TRBJ2-6|-
CSVERAPAGANVLTF
TGCAGCGTTGAGCGGGCCCCAGCAGGGGCCAACGTCCTGACTTTC
>TRBV14|-|TRBJ1-1|-
CASSLQEDTEAFF
TGTGCCAGCAGTCTCCAGGAGGACACTGAAGCTTTCTTT
>TRBV27|-|TRBJ2-2|-
CASGISAAVNTGELFF
TGTGCCAGCGGCATCTCGGCAGCGGTGAACACCGGGGAGCTGTTTTTT
>TRBV18|-|TRBJ2-3|few
CASSPSWSTDTQYF
TGTGCCAGCTCACCAAGTTGGAGCACAGATACGCAGTATTTT
>TRBV18|-|TRBJ1-1|-
CASSTNWGTTEAFF
TGTGCCAGCTCAACTAACTGGGGAACCACTGAAGCTTTCTTT
>TRBV15|-|TRBJ2-5|-
CATSRDVLYLKETQYF
TGTGCCACCAGCAGGGACGTCCTATACTTAAAAGAGACCCAGTACTTC
>TRBV6-1|TRBD1|TRBJ1-1|few
CASSTGQALEAFF
TGTGCCAGCAGTACCGGACAGGCTCTTGAAGCTTTCTTT
>TRBV7-2|-|TRBJ1-2|few
CASSPGGLWGYTF
TGTGCCAGCAGCCCCGGGGGTCTATGGGGCTACACCTTC
>TRBV5-1|-|TRBJ2-5|-
CASSKNGGRETQYF
TGCGCCAGCAGCAAGAATGGGGGTCGGGAGACCCAGTACTTC